This record covers a single T cell receptor (beta chain). What it binds is unknown. It was with 60 Vbeta and 13 Jbeta primers that the PCR ran. Sequencing was performed with immunoSEQ multiplex PCR; in TCRdb, only in-frame clones are kept and a portion is missing. The table includes nearly 110,000 clones, 55% to 85% detected once. This specimen comes from a study of cytomegalovirus exposure and HLA in healthy donors. Overall study findings and caveats: Cytomegalovirus association was assigned to about 150 TCR beta chains. The authors confirmed in vitro that three CMV-associated chains were specific for CMV antigens. Compared with the roughly 730-donor mean, an Asian-associated ancestry cluster reportedly had fewer N-insertions, according to a later analysis. Later analysis showed TCR association rates varying by HLA locus, highest for DRB1 and lowest for HLA-C.

V shed 8 bases and J shed 0 bases, with 4 bases lying between them. CDR3 length: 12 residues. Germline V CDR1 and CDR2: WNHNN, SYGVQD (reference sequence). The chain carries TRBV10-1 and TRBJ2-2; the D is unclear. The sample was PBMCs. The sequence came from a man aged 30 to 39 in good health and CMV-seronegative. CDR3 sequence (DNA): TGCGCCAGCGCGACGAACACCGGGGAGCTGTTTTTT. Its translation: CASATNTGELFF.